This T cell receptor beta chain originates from a study of PD-L1 blockade in urothelial cancer. The CDR3 is 16 amino acids. Germline V gene lookup returns CDR1 LNHDA and CDR2 SQIVND (reference sequence). With V trimmed by 9 bases and J by 5 bases, 11 bases remained unmatched. Pretreatment sampling and on-treatment sampling together yielded between 1 and 8 samples for each patient. Generated by immunoSEQ multiplex PCR, the TCRdb table keeps only in-frame clones and is missing some. The sample contains some 52,000 clones, about 80% of which appear only once. Sequences were derived from PBMCs, sampled around atezolizumab (anti-PD-L1) treatment. This rearrangement joins TRBV19 to TRBJ2-1; 12 nucleotides agree with TRBD2. The origin of this receptor is a man aged 40-55 years with urothelial cancer. The CDR3 bases are TGTGCCAGCCGAGGACTAGCGGGGTTAAGGAACAATGAGCAGTTCTTC. Protein: CASRGLAGLRNNEQFF.